This passage covers 10 T cell receptor beta chains from one sample sequenced in a study of blood T cell repertoires in COVID-19. Clones were sequenced by immunoSEQ multiplex PCR, and TCRdb holds only the in-frame ones, with some missing. The repertoire consists of approximately 130,000 clones, with around 88% occurring once and the leading ten covering about a sixth. The material sequenced was peripheral blood. These receptors were taken from a woman aged 45 to 65 who had recovered from COVID-19.

The chain uses TRBV19 and TRBJ1-1; maybe TRBD1 (5 bases). This CDR3 comprises 14 residues. CDR1 is LNHDA, CDR2 SQIVND, per germline (reference sequence). Trimming stripped 5 bases from V and 0 bases from J, with 10 bases between. The CDR3 sequence: CASSSQALNTEAFF. CDR3 nucleotides: TGTGCCAGTAGTTCACAGGCCCTGAACACTGAAGCTTTCTTT. The complete variable domain, with remaining parts taken from reference TRBV19 and TRBJ1-1, reads DGGITQSPKYLFRKEGQNVTLSCEQNLNHDAMYWYRQDPGQGLRLIYYSQIVNDFQKGDIAEGYSVSREKKESFPLTVTSAQKNPTAFYLCASSSQALNTEAFFGQGTRLTVV.

The V and J genes are TRBV18 and TRBJ2-5; 8 bases align to TRBD2. Trimming took 6 bases from V and 5 from J; bases not matched to a gene: 2. The CDR3 has 12 residues. Germline V gives CDR1 KGHSH, CDR2 LQKENI. The CDR3 DNA reads as TGTGCCAGCTCTCCGGGGGGGGAGACCCAGTACTTC. Encoded protein: CASSPGGETQYF.

V and J are TRBV7-9 and TRBJ1-2; tentatively, D is TRBD1 (5 bases). V was pared by 5 bases and J by 3 bases, with 19 bases between. The CDR3 sequence is 16 residues long. From germline, CDR1 is SEHNR and CDR2 FQNEAQ (reference sequence). CDR3 residues: CASSPLTGGVDYGYTF. DNA for the CDR3: TGTGCCAGCAGCCCCCTAACGGGGGGGGTGGACTATGGCTACACCTTC.

The gene calls are TRBV7-8 and TRBJ2-1; unclear D gene. The V end lost 5 bases, the J end lost 10 bases, and 9 bases lay between the germline ends. Per germline, CDR1 SGHVS and CDR2 FQNEAQ. The CDR3 length is 11 residues. The CDR3 loop is CASSLAWEQFF. DNA of the CDR3: TGTGCCAGCAGCCTGGCTTGGGAGCAGTTCTTC.

The chain combines TRBV6-1 with TRBJ2-7; 8 nucleotides match TRBD1. Per germline, CDR1 MNHNS and CDR2 SASEGT. The CDR3 is 19 amino acids. J lost 5 bases, V lost 2 bases, and 20 bases had no gene match. The CDR3 is CASSELSIRGPQKFNEQYF. DNA for the CDR3: TGTGCCAGCAGTGAATTAAGCATCAGGGGGCCTCAGAAGTTCAACGAGCAGTACTTC.

V gene TRBV7-9 combines with J gene TRBJ2-7, with no clear D. The CDR3 runs to 12 residues. V was clipped by 5 bases and J by 3 bases, with 8 bases between them. Germline V lookup: CDR1 SEHNR, CDR2 FQNEAQ (reference sequence). CDR3 coding DNA: TGTGCCAGCAGCATACACAACTACGAGCAGTACTTC. Translation gives CASSIHNYEQYF.

The rearrangement links TRBV18 to TRBJ2-6; D is ambiguous. Trimming took off 3 bases at V and 4 bases at J, with 13 bases between the two ends. The CDR3 contains 16 residues. CDR1 KGHSH and CDR2 LQKENI come from the germline V gene. The DNA of the CDR3 is TGTGCCAGCTCACCGGCTTTGGCGGAAGGGGCCAACGTCCTGACTTTC. Amino acids: CASSPALAEGANVLTF.

The rearrangement links TRBV5-1 to TRBJ1-3; the D gene is possibly TRBD1 (5 bases). Germline V gene sequence: CDR1 SGHRS, CDR2 YFSETQ. V lost 4 bases to trimming and J lost 0 bases, with 11 bases between them. This CDR3 has 15 residues. DNA for the CDR3: TGCGCCAGCAGCCTCCAGGGTACCTCTGGAAACACCATATATTTT. The encoded protein is CASSLQGTSGNTIYF.

The chain employs TRBV9 and TRBJ1-2, with D possibly matching TRBD1 (6 bases). From germline, CDR1 is SGDLS and CDR2 YYNGEE. The CDR3 totals 16 residues. V dropped 1 base and J dropped 4 bases, with 17 bases sitting between them. CDR3 sequence (DNA): TGTGCCAGCAGCGTAACAGGGCATGTAGGTGTCTATGGCTACACCTTC. The encoded protein is CASSVTGHVGVYGYTF.

This clone was detected ten times or more. The chain employs TRBV9 and TRBJ1-2, with D possibly matching TRBD1 (5 bases). Germline V lookup: CDR1 SGDLS, CDR2 YYNGEE. Trimming stripped 1 base from V and 0 bases from J, with 13 bases between. This CDR3 region has 16 residues. CDR3 region: CASSVSPGLANYGYTF. The CDR3 DNA is TGTGCCAGCAGCGTATCACCAGGGTTAGCTAACTATGGCTACACCTTC.